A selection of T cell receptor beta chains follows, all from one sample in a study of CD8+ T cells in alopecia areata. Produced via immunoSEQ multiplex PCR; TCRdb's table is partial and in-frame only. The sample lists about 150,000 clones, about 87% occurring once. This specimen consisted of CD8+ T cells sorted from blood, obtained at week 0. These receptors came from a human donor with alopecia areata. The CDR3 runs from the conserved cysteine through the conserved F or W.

CATSNTGALGDTQYF,TRBV7-3,TRBJ2-3
CASSLTQTGGAYEQYF,TRBV5-1,TRBJ2-7
CASSERASPYEQYF,TRBV2,TRBJ2-7
CASSLGISYEQYF,TRBV7-2,TRBJ2-7
CASTIFEGVDEQFF,TRBV6-5,TRBJ2-1
CASSEGTVSYEQYF,TRBV6-1,TRBJ2-7
CASSPPQGDTIYF,TRBV7-9,TRBJ1-3
CASPPLGMEAKNIQYF,TRBV27,TRBJ2-4
CATDLRGDHYEQYF,TRBV2,TRBJ2-7
CASSLGGTQYF,TRBV5-1,TRBJ2-5
CASSLHWGSREQYF,TRBV5-4,TRBJ2-7
CASSEYTGGSPNTGELFF,TRBV2,TRBJ2-2
CASSLGLSPSYEQYF,TRBV6-5,TRBJ2-7
CASSQDSPEGYTF,TRBV4-1,TRBJ1-2
CASSGSGGPQIYTDTQYF,TRBV27,TRBJ2-3
CASSYEGPLDEQYF,TRBV6-5,TRBJ2-7
CSVFTSNTDTQYF,TRBV29-1,TRBJ2-3
CASSYQIYRDNQPQHF,TRBV5-6,TRBJ1-5
CASSTGQGPYNEQFF,TRBV5-4,TRBJ2-1
CSVEPTGVGFDEQFF,TRBV29-1,TRBJ2-1
CATAGPAETQYF,TRBV10-3,TRBJ2-5
CASSGLAGDNEQFF,TRBV2,TRBJ2-1
CAISEGGTFYGYTF,TRBV10-3,TRBJ1-2
CASSRTSEEETQYF,TRBV6-5,TRBJ2-5
CSLTVTGRTTDTQYF,TRBV29-1,TRBJ2-3
CASSGGEGGTVSYEQYF,TRBV25-1,TRBJ2-7
CASGTPNTEAFF,TRBV2,TRBJ1-1
CASSLMGSSYEQYF,TRBV7-8,TRBJ2-7
CASSHPGGNQPQHF,TRBV4-2,TRBJ1-5
CASSGWGSLGYNEQFF,TRBV10-1,TRBJ2-1
CASSKLTGENSPLHF,TRBV6-6,TRBJ1-6
CSATDRGRETQYF,TRBV29-1,TRBJ2-5
CASSQKGEQYF,TRBV4-2,TRBJ2-7
CASSLAGQGAADTQYF,TRBV5-6,TRBJ2-3
CASSPSGGPYEQYF,TRBV27,.
CASSEDEQAYYEQYF,TRBV2,TRBJ2-7